This is a list of T cell receptor beta chains from one sample in a study of blood T cell repertoires in COVID-19. Profiled with immunoSEQ multiplex PCR; TCRdb holds only in-frame clones, not every one. This sample has over 250,000 clones, with 75% to 90% found just once. Material for sequencing was PBMCs or T cells enriched from blood (not recorded which). The receptor set was obtained from a woman aged 18-29 years who had recovered from COVID-19. Each CDR3 is given with its conserved first and last residue. D genes are given only for firm matches.

D | V | CDR3
. | TRBV5-1 | CASSPISGNYGYTF
TRBD1 | TRBV10-1 | CASRDRPQLRLSGNTIYF
TRBD1 | TRBV7-7 | CASTRLISDRDETQYF
. | TRBV13 | CASSLEQGSEAFF
TRBD1 | TRBV5-1 | CASGDRGLPNTEAFF
TRBD2 | TRBV7-9 | CASSSGASGGPGEQFF
. | TRBV30 | CAWSVGVTLSGNTIYF
. | TRBV5-6 | CASSWATEAFF
TRBD1 | TRBV6-5 | CASSHDRGEQYF
. | TRBV7-8 | CASSLDGGGDRNQPQHF
. | TRBV3-1/TRBV3-2 | CASSQGAGGANTGELFF
TRBD1 | TRBV4-2 | CASSRDRGRADTQYF
. | TRBV3-1/TRBV3-2 | CASTLKPAFGGDSPLHF
. | TRBV12-3/TRBV12-4 | CASSVLGLYEAFF
. | TRBV6-5 | CASSYRGPNQPQHF
. | TRBV21-1 | CASSPPRTGSFGYYGYTF
. | TRBV2 | CASSEEGGDEKLFF
TRBD1 | TRBV10-3 | CAISGWTGENTEAFF
TRBD1 | TRBV19 | CASSIDRDRAYEQYF
. | TRBV23-1 | CASSQQDRHYGYTF
. | TRBV29-1 | CSVQQGDGYTF
. | TRBV5-1 | CASSSNNRAGANVLTF
TRBD1 | TRBV10-3 | CAISDQGQGARGYTF
TRBD2 | TRBV7-2 | CASSAGLPSSYEQYF
TRBD1 | TRBV5-1 | CASSPQGTGALAFF
TRBD1 | TRBV7-8 | CASIPGTGVYSGNTIYF
TRBD2 | TRBV6-4 | CASSEGLAGVTTDTQYF
TRBD2 | TRBV9 | CASSVGRGVQETQYF
TRBD1 | TRBV6-5 | CASLGQGRVEDGYTF
. | TRBV28 | CASSLGRGWYEQYF
TRBD1 | TRBV5-4 | CASSFTGQGAYEQYF
. | TRBV27 | CASSPYPPHTQYF
TRBD2 | TRBV9 | CASSADGGADNEQFF
. | TRBV7-2 | CASSLQGFQEQFF
TRBD1 | TRBV11-3 | CASSQTGVVTDTQYF
. | TRBV15 | CATTGGQRAFF
TRBD1 | TRBV6-5 | CASSRDRGYQPQHF